A selection of T cell receptor beta chains follows, all from one sample in a study of cytomegalovirus exposure and HLA in healthy donors. The repertoire was sequenced with immunoSEQ multiplex PCR; TCRdb's copy has only in-frame clones and lacks some. Among about 100,000 clones listed, around 80% were seen once. The sample comprised PBMCs. These receptors were taken from a middle-aged woman in good health and CMV-seronegative. The CDR3 runs from the conserved cysteine through the conserved F or W. Each record gives: J gene, D gene, V gene, clone size, CDR3 DNA, CDR3 protein. The D gene is left open where the match is weak. Not every row has a clone size; where given, it reads once, few, many or a size class.

>TRBJ2-1|NA|TRBV27|NA
TGTGCCAGCAGTTTCGGGGTGAATGAGCAGTTCTTC
CASSFGVNEQFF
>TRBJ2-1|TRBD2|TRBV9|NA
TGTGCCAGCAGCGTAGGACTAGCGGGTTACAATGAGCAGTTCTTC
CASSVGLAGYNEQFF
>TRBJ1-5|NA|TRBV15|NA
TGTGCCACCAGCAGAGGAGGCAGAAACAATCAGCCCCAGCATTTT
CATSRGGRNNQPQHF
>TRBJ1-2|NA|TRBV7-9|NA
TGTGCCAGCAGCCGTCCCTTTGTCTATGGCTACACCTTC
CASSRPFVYGYTF
>TRBJ2-3|NA|TRBV14|NA
TGTGCCAGCAGTCTAGTCGGGATCGGGAGTAATACGCAGTATTTT
CASSLVGIGSNTQYF
>TRBJ1-1|TRBD1|TRBV9|NA
TGTGCCAGCAGCGTAGCTGGGACAGCTGGCGAAGCTTTCTTT
CASSVAGTAGEAFF
>TRBJ2-3|NA|TRBV2|NA
TGTGCCAGCAGATTTGGCGGGAGCACAGATACGCAGTATTTT
CASRFGGSTDTQYF
>TRBJ1-5|TRBD1|TRBV19|NA
TGTGCCACTAGACAGGGGGAATATCAGCCCCAGCATTTT
CATRQGEYQPQHF
>TRBJ2-5|TRBD1|TRBV6-5|NA
TGTGCCAGCAGACAGGACAGGGGGCAAGGGGAGACCCAGTACTTC
CASRQDRGQGETQYF
>TRBJ2-1|TRBD1|TRBV7-9|NA
TGTGCCAGCAGCTTAGCGACAGGGGGCAATGAGCAGTTCTTC
CASSLATGGNEQFF
>TRBJ1-5|TRBD1|TRBV6-5|NA
TGTGCCAGCAGCCGCCAGGGGGGTAAGCCCCAGCATTTT
CASSRQGGKPQHF
>TRBJ1-5|NA|TRBV28|NA
TGTGCCAGCAAGGGACTTTATCAGCCCCAGCATTTT
CASKGLYQPQHF
>TRBJ2-7|NA|TRBV4-3|NA
TGCGCCAGCAGCCAAGGCGGGGGCAGAAACTACGAGCAGTACTTC
CASSQGGGRNYEQYF
>TRBJ1-5|TRBD1|TRBV2|few
TGTGCCAGCAGGCAACAGGGGAATAGCAATCAGCCCCAGCATTTT
CASRQQGNSNQPQHF
>TRBJ1-2|TRBD1|TRBV19|NA
TGTGCCAGTATGGGATTGGGACAGATCTATGGCTACACCTTC
CASMGLGQIYGYTF
>TRBJ2-6|NA|TRBV7-9|NA
TGTGCCAGCAGCTTAGGAGAGGGCGCCGGGGCCAACGTCCTGACTTTC
CASSLGEGAGANVLTF
>TRBJ2-2|TRBD2|TRBV7-9|NA
TGTGCCAGCAGCTTAGTCGGGACTAGAAACACCGGGGAGCTGTTTTTT
CASSLVGTRNTGELFF
>TRBJ2-2|TRBD2|TRBV4-1|once
TGCGCCAGCAGCCAAGAGCCCCAAGGACTAGGAGGGAACAACGGGGAGCTGTTTTTT
CASSQEPQGLGGNNGELFF
>TRBJ1-1|TRBD1|TRBV29-1|few
TGCAGCGTTTTATTTCAGGGGGGATTTACTGAAGCTTTCTTT
CSVLFQGGFTEAFF
>TRBJ1-2|TRBD1|TRBV23-1|NA
TGCGCCAGCAGTCACTCGACAGGGGAAGGGGGCTACACCTTC
CASSHSTGEGGYTF
>TRBJ1-2|NA|TRBV9|few
TGTGCCAGCAACAGCAATAACTATGGCTACACCTTC
CASNSNNYGYTF
>TRBJ2-2|NA|TRBV21-1|NA
TGTGCCAGCACCATCACCGGGACTACCGAACCCCGATGGGACACCGGGGAGCTGTTTTTT
CASTITGTTEPRWDTGELFF